The 29 T cell receptor beta chains below were found in one sample sequenced in a study of blood T cell repertoires in COVID-19. TCRdb keeps only in-frame clones here, not all; method: immunoSEQ multiplex PCR. Among about 110,000 clones listed, roughly 80% were seen once. Specimen: peripheral blood. These receptors were obtained from a man between 70 and 80 years old with active or convalescent COVID-19.

The V and J genes are TRBV5-1 and TRBJ1-1, with D unresolved. V was shortened by 4 bases and J by 1 base, with 11 bases between the two germline ends. The CDR3 spans 14 residues. Germline V CDR1 and CDR2: SGHRS, YFSETQ. The CDR3: CASSRLPTNTEAFF. The CDR3 DNA is TGCGCCAGCAGCAGACTACCGACGAACACTGAAGCTTTCTTT.

The gene calls are TRBV30 and TRBJ2-7, with D perhaps matching TRBD2 (6 bases). V was shortened by 6 bases and J by 0 bases, with 12 bases between the two germline ends. Per germline, CDR1 GTSNPN and CDR2 SVGIG (reference sequence). The CDR3 totals 13 residues. The CDR3, as DNA: TGTGCCTGTTTAGCGGAGAGCTCCTACGAGCAGTACTTC. This codes for CACLAESSYEQYF.

This chain uses TRBV5-1 with TRBJ2-5; TRBD1 matches 9 bases. V shed 0 bases, J shed 5 bases, and the junction held 8 bases outside the gene matches. Germline V CDR1 and CDR2: SGHRS, YFSETQ. The CDR3 covers 16 residues. In DNA form, the CDR3 reads TGCGCCAGCAGCTTGGCCGGAACAGGGGGCATCGAGACCCAGTACTTC. It codes for CASSLAGTGGIETQYF.

This clone was counted between two and nine times. The CDR3 coding sequence is TGCGCCAGCAGCTTCGGGGAGGGAAACACTGAAGCTTTCTTT. Protein product: CASSFGEGNTEAFF. This rearrangement joins TRBV5-1 to TRBJ1-1; D is unclear. There are 14 residues in the CDR3. V was pared by 2 bases and J by 2 bases, with 10 bases between. Germline CDR1 SGHRS, CDR2 YFSETQ. Filled out from reference TRBV5-1 and TRBJ1-1, the complete variable domain reads KAGVTQTPRYLIKTRGQQVTLSCSPISGHRSVSWYQQTPGQGLQFLFEYFSETQRNKGNFPGRFSGRQFSNSRSEMNVSTLELGDSALYLCASSFGEGNTEAFFGQGTRLTVV.

This clone has a single count. The rearrangement links TRBV4-2 to TRBJ2-3, with 10 bases aligning to TRBD2. This CDR3 comprises 17 residues. Germline lookup yields CDR1 LGHNA and CDR2 YNFKEQ. V was clipped by 0 bases and J by 4 bases; unmatched bases: 7. The CDR3 reads CASSQEASGSYADTQYF. CDR3 nucleotide sequence: TGTGCCAGCAGCCAAGAGGCTAGCGGGAGTTATGCAGATACGCAGTATTTT.

As DNA, the CDR3 is TGTGCCAGCAGTCAATACCTCGGAGATACGCAGTATTTT. Amino acids: CASSQYLGDTQYF. V and J are TRBV3-1 (or the pseudogene TRBV3-2) and TRBJ2-3; no definite D call. This CDR3 region has 13 residues. Germline V CDR1 and CDR2: LGHDT, YNNKEL (reference sequence). The V and J ends lost 6 bases and 5 bases respectively, with 12 bases between them.

The chain joins TRBV7-6 to TRBJ2-5, with a possible D match to TRBD2 (5 bases). CDR1 and CDR2 from the germline V gene are SGHVS and FNYEAQ. V was cut by 1 base and J by 4 bases, with 10 bases left in between. CDR3 size: 14 residues. CDR3 protein: CASSLGGERETQYF. The CDR3 DNA is TGTGCCAGCAGCTTAGGGGGAGAGCGAGAGACCCAGTACTTC.

The rearrangement links TRBV18 to TRBJ2-7; possibly TRBD2 for D (6 bases). The CDR3 spans 13 residues. Trimming stripped 6 bases from V and 5 bases from J, with 14 bases between. Germline V gene lookup returns CDR1 KGHSH and CDR2 LQKENI. The CDR3 loop reads CASSLGPGDEQYF. In DNA form, the CDR3 reads TGTGCCAGCTCCCTAGGCCCGGGAGACGAGCAGTACTTC.

V is TRBV3-1 (or the pseudogene TRBV3-2) and J is TRBJ1-3; 9 bases are a match to TRBD1. The CDR3 is 16 residues long. Germline lookup yields CDR1 LGHDT and CDR2 YNNKEL (reference sequence). The V and J ends lost 4 bases and 0 bases, in that order; junction bases with no gene match: 4. The CDR3 here is CASSLQGAPSGNTIYF. CDR3 nucleotide sequence: TGTGCCAGCAGCCTACAGGGGGCACCCTCTGGAAACACCATATATTTT.

Of note for this clone: Additional DNA sequences in this sample encode the identical CDR3. The chain recombines TRBV6-5 with TRBJ2-7; weak D call: TRBD1 (6 bases). The CDR3 runs to 14 residues. In germline, CDR1 is MNHEY, CDR2 SVGAGI. V was shortened by 0 bases and J by 0 bases, with 6 bases between the two germline ends. The CDR3 nucleotides are TGTGCCAGCAGTTACTCACAGGGCTCCTACGAGCAGTACTTC. Its translation is CASSYSQGSYEQYF.

This chain connects TRBV18 to TRBJ1-1; D might be TRBD1 (5 bases). Between the trimmed V and J ends, which lost 0 bases and 7 bases, there was a span of 15 bases. CDR1 and CDR2 from the germline V gene are KGHSH and LQKENI. The CDR3 sequence is 15 residues long. CDR3 bases: TGTGCCAGCTCACCACCGGACAAAAAGACGGTTGAAGCTTTCTTT. Encoded protein: CASSPPDKKTVEAFF.

The gene calls are TRBV5-1 and TRBJ2-1; 9 nucleotides match TRBD2. This CDR3 spans 17 amino acids. The V gene end was trimmed by 0 bases and the J gene end by 9 bases; junction bases not matched to a gene: 13. CDR1 is SGHRS and CDR2 is YFSETQ in the germline V gene. CDR3 DNA sequence: TGCGCCAGCAGCTTGGGCCTAGCGGGGAGATCTGGGGCTGAGCAGTTCTTC. Amino acids: CASSLGLAGRSGAEQFF.

The V and J genes are TRBV2 and TRBJ1-4; D remains unclear. V was cut by 2 bases and J by 2 bases, with 9 bases left in between. Germline CDR1 is SNHLY and CDR2 is FYNNEI. The CDR3 contains 15 residues. This CDR3 reads CASSEWADTNEKLFF. The CDR3 region has the DNA TGTGCCAGCAGTGAATGGGCAGATACTAATGAAAAACTGTTTTTT.

The J gene is TRBJ2-3, the V gene TRBV13, with TRBD2 as a possible D gene (5 bases). The CDR3 length is 16 residues. Germline V lookup: CDR1 PRHDT, CDR2 FYEKMQ (reference sequence). Trimming left V 5 bases short and J 5 bases short, with 20 bases between. CDR3 nucleotides: TGTGCCAGCAGCCACCTCCGAGGGCCGGATCTAGATACGCAGTATTTT. The encoded protein is CASSHLRGPDLDTQYF.

This rearrangement joins TRBV19 to TRBJ1-5, with D perhaps matching TRBD1 (5 bases). This CDR3 region has 14 residues. The germline V gene encodes CDR1 LNHDA and CDR2 SQIVND (reference sequence). V was clipped by 2 bases and J by 3 bases, with 8 bases between them. For the CDR3, the DNA is TGTGCCAGTAGTATAAGCAGGGTCAATCAGCCCCAGCATTTT. This gives the protein CASSISRVNQPQHF. Supplemented by reference TRBV19 and TRBJ1-5, the full variable domain reads DGGITQSPKYLFRKEGQNVTLSCEQNLNHDAMYWYRQDPGQGLRLIYYSQIVNDFQKGDIAEGYSVSREKKESFPLTVTSAQKNPTAFYLCASSISRVNQPQHFGDGTRLSIL.

This rearrangement joins TRBV7-9 to TRBJ2-1; 7 bases fit TRBD1. CDR1 is SEHNR and CDR2 is FQNEAQ in the germline V gene (reference sequence). The CDR3 spans 15 residues. Trimming took 5 bases from V and 5 from J; bases not matched to a gene: 9. CDR3 DNA sequence: TGTGCCAGCAGCACAGCCAGGGGGATGGACAATGAGCAGTTCTTC. Amino acids: CASSTARGMDNEQFF.

This clone occurred a few times. This chain joins TRBV29-1 and TRBJ2-6; 11 nucleotides line up with TRBD1. The CDR3 is 18 residues long. V trimming: 4 bases; J trimming: 2 bases; junction bases outside the gene matches: 10. CDR1 and CDR2 (germline): SQVTM, ANQGSEA. CDR3 DNA: TGCAGCGTTGGCGACCGGGGACAGGGGGGAACTGGGGCCAACGTCCTGACTTTC. Amino acid sequence: CSVGDRGQGGTGANVLTF.

The V call is TRBV29-1, the J call TRBJ1-2, with 7 bases that match TRBD1. V was pared by 4 bases and J by 2 bases, with 1 base of the junction left unmatched. Germline V gives CDR1 SQVTM, CDR2 ANQGSEA. The length of the CDR3 is 12 residues. The CDR3 reads CSVGDRNYGYTF. Here the CDR3 DNA reads TGCAGCGTTGGGGACAGAAACTATGGCTACACCTTC.

V gene TRBV30 combines with J gene TRBJ2-7; D is perhaps TRBD1 (6 bases). Germline-derived CDR1 and CDR2 are GTSNPN and SVGIG (reference sequence). The CDR3 extends over 12 amino acids. Trimming took off 1 base at V and 3 bases at J, with 7 bases between the two ends. CDR3 nucleotides: TGTGCCTGGAGTGGACAGGTCTACGAGCAGTACTTC. As protein: CAWSGQVYEQYF.

This clone has only a few counts. The V and J genes are TRBV6-5 and TRBJ1-6, with 8 bases lining up with TRBD1. Germline values: CDR1 MNHEY, CDR2 SVGAGI. The CDR3 consists of 14 residues. After removal of 6 bases from V and 10 bases from J, the junction contained 8 bases not matched to a gene. The CDR3: CASRKDREASPLHF. CDR3 bases: TGTGCCAGCAGAAAGGACAGGGAAGCCTCACCCCTCCACTTT.

The chain joins TRBV12-3 or TRBV12-4 to TRBJ2-2; tentatively, D is TRBD1 (5 bases). The V and J ends lost 5 bases and 7 bases respectively, with 11 bases between them. The CDR3 is 13 residues long. CDR3 amino acids: CASSPRVGGELFF. CDR3 bases: TGTGCCAGCAGTCCCAGGGTTGGCGGGGAGCTGTTTTTT.

The CDR3 protein is CASGQSYEQYF. CDR3 bases: TGTGCCAGCGGCCAGAGCTACGAGCAGTACTTC. This chain joins TRBV6-2 or TRBV6-3 and TRBJ2-7; no firm D call. Germline values: CDR1 MNHEY, CDR2 SVGEGT. CDR3 length: 11 residues. Trimming removed 8 bases at V and 3 bases at J, with 8 bases between.

This clone showed up just a few times. The chain joins TRBV19 to TRBJ2-1; 8 bases line up with TRBD2. Germline V lookup: CDR1 LNHDA, CDR2 SQIVND (reference sequence). V dropped 4 bases and J dropped 9; count of bases not matched to a gene: 11. The CDR3 runs 15 residues. The CDR3 region is CASSKDAGTRGEQFF. As DNA, the CDR3 is TGTGCCAGTAGTAAGGACGCGGGGACTAGAGGTGAGCAGTTCTTC.

In this sample, this clone turned up once. The chain is built from TRBV27 and TRBJ1-6; the D gene is possibly TRBD1 (6 bases). The V gene's germline CDR1 is MNHEY and CDR2 SMNVEV (reference sequence). This CDR3 is built from 15 residues. V was shortened by 7 bases and J by 2 bases, with 12 bases between the two germline ends. CDR3 protein: CASKGGSTYNSPLHF. In nucleotides, the CDR3 is TGTGCCAGCAAGGGGGGGTCCACCTATAATTCACCCCTCCACTTT.

J is TRBJ2-5 and V is TRBV18, with D perhaps TRBD1 (5 bases). V lost 6 bases and J 0 bases, leaving 14 bases between the germline ends. Germline-derived CDR1 and CDR2 are KGHSH and LQKENI. This CDR3 spans 15 amino acids. CDR3 region: CASSPLQEYQETQYF. The CDR3 DNA is TGTGCCAGCTCTCCCTTACAGGAGTACCAAGAGACCCAGTACTTC.

This clone was picked up a small number of times. The chain links TRBV19 to TRBJ2-5; 7 bases fit TRBD1. The V and J ends lost 5 bases and 2 bases, in that order; junction bases with no gene match: 8. Germline values: CDR1 LNHDA, CDR2 SQIVND (reference sequence). The CDR3 sequence is 15 residues long. CDR3 in amino acids: CASSPGTVPQETQYF. In nucleotides, the CDR3 is TGTGCCAGTAGTCCGGGGACAGTTCCTCAAGAGACCCAGTACTTC.

DNA of the CDR3: TGTGCCAGCAGCCAAGTGGCACAGTACAATGAGCAGTTCTTC. The encoded protein is CASSQVAQYNEQFF. The chain employs TRBV4-2 and TRBJ2-1; no firm D call. The CDR3 length is 14 residues. Germline assignment: CDR1 LGHNA and CDR2 YNFKEQ. Trimming pared 1 base from V and 4 bases from J, leaving 8 bases between.

This clone came up a few times. The chain is built from TRBV5-1 and TRBJ1-3, with D possibly being TRBD1 (5 bases). The CDR3 runs to 14 residues. V was shortened by 7 bases and J by 3 bases, with 14 bases between the two germline ends. CDR1 is SGHRS, CDR2 YFSETQ, per germline. The CDR3 sequence: CASAPRGVGNTIYF. The DNA for the CDR3 is TGCGCCAGCGCCCCACGGGGGGTTGGAAACACCATATATTTT.

This chain joins TRBV5-1 and TRBJ1-1, with D unresolved. The V end was cut by 4 bases, the J end by 4 bases, with 11 bases between. The germline V gene has CDR1 SGHRS and CDR2 YFSETQ. CDR3 size: 13 residues. The CDR3 DNA reads TGCGCCAGCAGCCCGCAAGGAGGCACTGAAGCTTTCTTT. This translates into CASSPQGGTEAFF.